These 23 T cell receptor beta chains were all obtained from the same sample, sequenced in a study of cytomegalovirus exposure and HLA in healthy donors. The PCR contained 60 Vbeta and 13 Jbeta primers. Assay: immunoSEQ multiplex PCR; the TCRdb copy retains only in-frame clones and omits some. The data contain 90,000 to 130,000 clones, roughly four fifths of them singletons. Sequencing was carried out using PBMCs. The receptors were gathered from a woman between 25 and 40 years old in good health and CMV-seronegative.

V usage is TRBV29-1 and J usage is TRBJ2-7, with TRBD1 matching 9 bases. Germline CDR1 is SQVTM and CDR2 is ANQGSEA. V lost 3 bases to trimming and J lost 4 bases; unmatched junction nucleotides: 22. The CDR3 covers 19 residues. The DNA of the CDR3 is TGCAGCGTTGAGGTTCGGACAGGGGCTTCGGCTGGGGGTAATTACGAGCAGTACTTC. Translation gives CSVEVRTGASAGGNYEQYF.

The rearrangement joins TRBV19 to TRBJ2-1; 8 bases agree with TRBD1. The V and J ends lost 9 bases and 0 bases, in that order; junction bases with no gene match: 4. CDR1 and CDR2 (germline): LNHDA, SQIVND (reference sequence). This CDR3 is built from 14 residues. DNA of the CDR3: TGTGCCAGCCTCGGACAGGGCTCCTACAATGAGCAGTTCTTC. It codes for CASLGQGSYNEQFF.

The genes are TRBV4-1 and TRBJ2-2; D ambiguous. Germline lookup yields CDR1 MGHRA and CDR2 YSYEKL. The CDR3 extends over 14 amino acids. V was trimmed by 4 bases and J by 1 base, leaving 7 bases between them. CDR3 protein: CASSLSRNTGELFF. The CDR3 DNA sequence: TGCGCCAGCAGCCTTTCGCGGAACACCGGGGAGCTGTTTTTT.

This clone has a single count. This chain connects TRBV30 to TRBJ2-4; D is unresolved. CDR1 GTSNPN and CDR2 SVGIG come from the germline V gene (reference sequence). V lost 2 bases and J lost 7, with 21 bases in between. There are 16 residues in the CDR3. This CDR3 reads CAWSLNLGSIFNIQYF. CDR3 in DNA: TGTGCCTGGAGTTTAAACCTAGGTAGCATTTTCAACATTCAGTACTTC.

CDR3 nucleotides: TGCGCCAGCAGCCAACTTACAGGGGCGAGGGAAAAACTGTTTTTT. As protein: CASSQLTGAREKLFF. The chain employs TRBV4-3 and TRBJ1-4; 7 bases agree with TRBD1. Germline V gene sequence: CDR1 LGHNA, CDR2 YSLEER. After removal of 2 bases from V and 8 bases from J, the junction contained 8 bases not matched to a gene. This CDR3 region has 15 residues.

The chain is built from TRBV7-8 and TRBJ2-5, with D unclear. This CDR3 has 14 residues. Trimming pared 4 bases from V and 1 base from J, leaving 10 bases between. Germline CDR1 and CDR2: SGHVS and FQNEAQ. The chain's CDR3 is CASSSLTRQETQYF. For the CDR3, the DNA is TGTGCCAGCAGCTCTCTCACACGCCAAGAGACCCAGTACTTC.

This chain links TRBV5-6 with TRBJ2-2; a possible D gene is TRBD1 (6 bases). This CDR3 region has 13 residues. The V gene's germline CDR1 is SGHDT and CDR2 YYEEEE. The ends were cut back, 4 bases at V and 7 bases at J, with 11 bases in the middle. CDR3 amino acids: CASSPTGIGELFF. The CDR3 bases are TGTGCCAGCAGCCCAACAGGGATCGGGGAGCTGTTTTTT.

J is TRBJ1-2 and V is TRBV6-6; D perhaps matches TRBD1 (6 bases). Germline V lookup: CDR1 MNHNY, CDR2 SVGAGI (reference sequence). Between the trimmed V and J ends, which lost 6 bases and 1 base, there was a span of 15 bases. The CDR3 is made up of 15 amino acids. Written as DNA, the CDR3 is TGTGCCAGCAGAGAGACCACAGGGCGTAACTATGGCTACACCTTC. As protein: CASRETTGRNYGYTF.

This clone was counted a single time. The chain employs TRBV5-1 and TRBJ1-1; D may be TRBD1 (6 bases). V gave up 4 bases and J gave up 1 base, with 14 bases separating them. Germline lookup yields CDR1 SGHRS and CDR2 YFSETQ. The CDR3 spans 15 residues. CDR3: CASSPDGGANTEAFF. The CDR3 nucleotides are TGCGCCAGCAGCCCGGACGGGGGGGCGAACACTGAAGCTTTCTTT.

This chain joins TRBV28 and TRBJ2-7, with D perhaps TRBD1 (6 bases). Per germline, CDR1 MDHEN and CDR2 SYDVKM. This CDR3 has 14 amino acids. V gave up 9 bases and J gave up 4 bases, with 19 bases separating them. CDR3 region: CARHNREFWYEQYF. The CDR3 region has the DNA TGTGCCAGGCATAACAGGGAATTCTGGTACGAGCAGTACTTC.

Here the CDR3 reads CASSRTGLAEAFF. Written as DNA, the CDR3 is TGTGCCAGCAGTCGGACAGGGCTGGCTGAAGCTTTCTTT. V gene TRBV6-6 combines with J gene TRBJ1-1, with 8 bases identical to TRBD1. The CDR3 is 13 amino acids. The germline V gene encodes CDR1 MNHNY and CDR2 SVGAGI (reference sequence). The V and J ends lost 5 bases and 6 bases, in that order; junction bases with no gene match: 5.

The chain links TRBV9 to TRBJ1-1; the D is unclear. The germline V gene has CDR1 SGDLS and CDR2 YYNGEE. The CDR3 has 14 residues. V was cut by 4 bases and J by 5 bases, with 15 bases left in between. In DNA, the CDR3 is TGTGCCAGCAGCTATACCGGGATTGGTACTGAAGCTTTCTTT. Encoded protein: CASSYTGIGTEAFF.

The V gene is TRBV7-6, the J gene TRBJ2-5, with 8 bases matching TRBD2. The CDR3 contains 18 residues. CDR1 and CDR2 (germline): SGHVS, FNYEAQ. Trimming at V came to 2 bases and at J to 1 base, leaving 12 bases not matched to a gene. Here the CDR3 reads CASSLRLGAGGPQETQYF. The DNA for the CDR3 is TGTGCCAGCAGCTTAAGGTTGGGTGCGGGAGGTCCCCAAGAGACCCAGTACTTC. The full variable domain, with the rest looked up from reference TRBV7-6 and TRBJ2-5, is GAGVSQSPRYKVTKRGQDVALRCDPISGHVSLYWYRQALGQGPEFLTYFNYEAQQDKSGLPNDRFSAERPEGSISTLTIQRTEQRDSAMYRCASSLRLGAGGPQETQYFGPGTRLLVL.

The V call is TRBV5-1, the J call TRBJ1-1; 7 bases map to TRBD1. The CDR3 has 14 amino acids. Germline V gene data show CDR1 as SGHRS and CDR2 as YFSETQ. J gave up 2 bases and V 4 bases, and 5 bases lay outside the gene matches. CDR3 sequence: CASSEGQFNTEAFF. DNA for the CDR3: TGCGCCAGCAGCGAGGGACAGTTTAACACTGAAGCTTTCTTT.

This clone was found once. In DNA, the CDR3 is TGCGCCAGCAGCTTGGCCCTCAGGGTAGATACGCAGTATTTT. Translating it yields CASSLALRVDTQYF. The gene calls are TRBV5-1 and TRBJ2-3, with D possibly TRBD1 on 5 matching bases. This CDR3 is built from 14 residues. CDR1 is SGHRS, CDR2 YFSETQ, per germline. Trimming pared 0 bases from V and 5 bases from J, leaving 10 bases between.

This chain connects TRBV5-4 to TRBJ2-6; a weak D match, TRBD1 (5 bases). The CDR3 is 13 amino acids. Per germline, CDR1 SGHNT and CDR2 YYREEE (reference sequence). V was pared by 9 bases and J by 1 base, with 8 bases between. CDR3 DNA sequence: TGTGCCACTGGACAATCTGGGGCCAACGTCCTGACTTTC. As protein: CATGQSGANVLTF.

The rearrangement links TRBV7-8 to TRBJ2-7; 10 bases fit TRBD1. The CDR3 runs 17 residues. The germline V gene encodes CDR1 SGHVS and CDR2 FQNEAQ. V lost 5 bases to trimming and J lost 4 bases; unmatched junction nucleotides: 14. CDR3 region: CASSPPLRTGGLYEQYF. In DNA, the CDR3 is TGTGCCAGCAGCCCCCCGCTTAGGACAGGGGGTCTGTACGAGCAGTACTTC.

The rearrangement links TRBV7-2 to TRBJ2-4; possibly TRBD1 for D (6 bases). Trimming removed 5 bases at V and 4 bases at J, with 15 bases between. This CDR3 contains 15 residues. CDR1 SGHTA and CDR2 FQGNSA come from the germline V gene. The CDR3 nucleotides are TGTGCCAGCAGCCAAGGTATTGGACAGAAAAACATTCAGTACTTC. It codes for CASSQGIGQKNIQYF.

This clone was found a few times. V and J are TRBV19 and TRBJ1-4; D ambiguous. CDR1 and CDR2 from the germline V gene are LNHDA and SQIVND (reference sequence). The CDR3 extends over 15 amino acids. The V end lost 1 base, the J end lost 6 bases, and 12 bases lay between the germline ends. The CDR3 is CASSIVQTPDEKLFF. The CDR3 DNA sequence: TGTGCCAGTAGTATAGTGCAGACACCGGATGAAAAACTGTTTTTT.

The rearrangement links TRBV6-1 to TRBJ1-5, with D uncertain. The germline V gene has CDR1 MNHNS and CDR2 SASEGT. V was cut by 2 bases and J by 9 bases, with 8 bases left in between. The CDR3 loop spans 12 amino acids. CDR3 nucleotide sequence: TGTGCCAGCAGTGAATTCCCCTTGCCCCAGCATTTT. Its translation: CASSEFPLPQHF.

About this clone: This sample includes further DNA sequences coding for the same CDR3. J is TRBJ1-1 and V is TRBV18; 7 bases line up with TRBD1. V shed 2 bases and J 2 bases; nucleotides not matched to a gene: 2. This CDR3 has 14 residues. Germline lookup yields CDR1 KGHSH and CDR2 LQKENI. The CDR3 sequence is CASSPDRVNTEAFF. CDR3 nucleotide sequence: TGTGCCAGCTCACCAGACAGGGTCAACACTGAAGCTTTCTTT.

This sequence joins TRBV4-3 and TRBJ2-3, with TRBD2 matching 7 bases. The V gene end was trimmed by 0 bases and the J gene end by 1 base; junction bases not matched to a gene: 4. Germline V gene lookup returns CDR1 LGHNA and CDR2 YSLEER. This CDR3 region has 16 residues. The CDR3 loop is CASSQDFRGGTDTQYF. CDR3 coding DNA: TGCGCCAGCAGCCAAGATTTCCGGGGGGGCACAGATACGCAGTATTTT.

This clone appeared a single time. The V call is TRBV6-5, the J call TRBJ2-1, with 9 bases lining up with TRBD2. This CDR3 comprises 15 residues. With 2 bases clipped from V and 8 bases from J, the junction kept 7 bases outside the gene matches. Germline V CDR1 and CDR2: MNHEY, SVGAGI. CDR3 region: CASSYVGLAYHEQFF. The CDR3 DNA reads TGTGCCAGCAGTTACGTGGGACTAGCTTACCATGAGCAGTTCTTC.